The present T cell receptor beta chain was sequenced within a study of cytomegalovirus exposure and HLA in healthy donors (dated by TCRdb to about 2017). The study in broad terms: According to an earlier analysis of several hundred of the donors, 150 million to 200 million T cells yielded roughly 110 million unique TCR beta sequences and about 280 Gb of sequence data. HLA typing covered class I and class II loci at four-digit resolution. Among around 400 genotyped donors of the cohort, an average of about 220,000 unique TCR beta nucleotide sequences was sequenced per donor, of which 15% to 20% were non-productive. Using immunosequencing, the study profiled T cell repertoires from 640 or so subjects and related those repertoires to cytomegalovirus serostatus. Donor age, sex, ethnicity and CMV serostatus were compiled together with the repertoire data. Typing coverage differed by locus: A, B, C, DRB1 and DQB1 were typed in roughly 629-630 donors, DQA1 in about 560, DPA1 in approximately 610, and DPB1 in roughly 450. In the later analysis, no new phenotypic data were used to find candidate immune exposures; instead, reliance was placed on TCR beta sequences and their occurrence across donors. To study patterns of TCR occurrence, a later analysis re-analyzed previously published TCR beta repertoires from 666 donors and added high-resolution HLA genotyping. Approximately 300 gigabases of sequencing data and tens of millions of unique TCR sequences were included in an early release covering around 650 HLA-typed donors. Roughly five DR-DQ haplotypes were handled as single units for association and clustering because linkage in the cohort was strong. Besides the first cohort of 666 subjects, a separate validation cohort made up of 95 to 150 different subjects was used. The study aimed to test whether signatures of past pathogen exposure could be identified by cataloging public T cell receptors. Among the roughly 430 genotyped donors, about 83% belonged to the genetic ancestry cluster associated with self-reported Caucasian donors. A later genetic analysis used genome-wide SNP genotypes for about 60% of the roughly 700 donors, treating that subset as a discovery cohort. Every discovery cohort repertoire had been produced on one sequencing platform. To predict cytomegalovirus infection status, the study brought together high-throughput TCR immunosequencing, statistical association of individual TCRs with disease status, and machine learning. An earlier analysis of around 580 of the donors used high-throughput TCR beta sequencing to judge whether each TCR beta V gene segment behaved as functional or pseudogenic. What the work shows at the level of the full study, not this receptor alone: A total of 150 or so TCR beta chains were listed by the study as associated with cytomegalovirus. CMV serostatus was the only immune exposure information available for the cohort. This cohort had only TCR beta chains sequenced, and the lack of alpha or paired-chain data limited which features could be detected. Correlated functional status among segregating V segments might be attributable to linkage disequilibrium, but an unknown experimental factor could not be ruled out. The classifier was reported to diagnose cytomegalovirus status with high specificity and sensitivity in both the original and validation cohorts. Strong co-occurrence of HLA alleles, especially DR and DQ, made assigning TCR associations to individual alleles difficult. A later analysis reported that several top co-occurrence clusters appeared linked to parvovirus B19, influenza, CMV and Epstein-Barr virus. Three of the identified cytomegalovirus-associated TCR beta chains were confirmed in vitro to be specific for cytomegalovirus antigens. V-gene and J-gene trimming of TCR beta chains was associated with a missense DCLRE1C variant in a later genetic analysis, and the association was replicated in an independent cohort. Most TCR sequences were seen in very few donors, while some public TCRs were found in many individuals. Because the 87-base-pair reads could not distinguish some IMGT-functional V segments, including TRBV6-2 and TRBV6-3, those segments were excluded. In a later analysis, HLA-associated TCR beta chains were found to be more clonally expanded and to have lower generation probabilities than equally common non-associated chains. A later analysis associated about 17,000 TCR beta sequences with specific HLA alleles at a false discovery rate of 0.05. The authors suggested that the approach could potentially be generalized to other disease states and immunological phenotypes. A later analysis found that TCR association rates varied across HLA loci, with DRB1 alleles showing the most associated TCRs and HLA-C alleles the fewest. Sequencing depth was assumed to be roughly uniform across donors in the presence/absence analyses, though that assumption may not hold. Because some donors lacked HLA typing at each locus, the association tests relied only on the typed subset. The sequencing pipeline was judged likely to have produced a cluster of highly shared sequence variants as a technical artifact. Because counts were too low, 15 to 20 rarely observed V segments, including chromosome 9 orphons, were excluded from the earlier analysis of around 590 of the donors. A further reported finding was that TCR beta sequences accurately predicted the HLA-A and HLA-B alleles for most subjects in the first cohort. Compared with the approximately 670-donor mean, donors in an Asian-associated ancestry cluster had fewer N-insertions in productive TCRs, according to a later genetic analysis. An earlier analysis of 587 of the donors showed that most TCR beta V segments appeared in productive rearrangements either about 87% or about 30% of the time, which broadly matched IMGT annotations. A later analysis found that most CMV-associated TCR beta chains appeared HLA-restricted, with HLA associations seemingly driven largely by CMV exposure.

Preparation of the library involved the immunoSEQ multiplex PCR assay. For the multiplex PCR, a mixture combining 60 forward primers for TCR Vbeta segments and 13 reverse primers for TCR Jbeta segments was used. The CDR3 region of rearranged TCR beta genes was amplified from genomic DNA by a multiplex PCR assay. The amplified TCR beta libraries were sequenced on the Illumina HiSeq System as 87-base-pair reads. From the authors' description of their analysis: In a later analysis, about 80 million unique TCR beta chains were counted across the 650 to 750 repertoires, and about 10 million of these chains were shared by at least two donors. Raw reads were error-corrected and collapsed into unique sequences with a nearest-neighbor algorithm that merged closely related sequences to remove PCR and sequencing errors. Alignment of CDR3 sequences to IMGT reference sequences was used to assign V, D and J gene segments. Each retained sequence needed at least a six-nucleotide match to both a V gene segment and a J gene segment. A rearrangement was called productive if the CDR3 had no stop codons and remained in frame with V and J, and every other rearrangement was called non-productive. CDR3 was defined according to IMGT convention as the region running from the second conserved V-encoded cysteine to the conserved J-encoded phenylalanine. The earlier analysis of about 560 of the donors excluded any sequence lacking an unambiguous match to a single V gene segment. In an earlier analysis of approximately 550 of the donors, V segments were called functional above 56.7% productive rearrangements and were called segregating when the between-donor standard deviation exceeded 5%. A statistical classification framework was developed to diagnose cytomegalovirus status using the catalog of TCR beta chain sequences. In a later analysis, TCR nucleotide sequences were compared against IMGT/GENE-DB human TR gene sequences so that V and J genes could be assigned. Using the TCRdist pipeline, a later analysis assigned CDR3 sequences along with most-parsimonious VDJ recombination scenarios. A later analysis defined each TCR beta chain by its CDR3 amino acid sequence plus V-gene family, and excluded reads lacking a unique V-gene family. To address suspected cross-contamination and a sequencing artifact, a later analysis removed around 590 highly shared, low-generation-probability nucleotide sequences. In a later analysis, a clonal expansion index for each public chain was calculated from normalized within-repertoire ranks of inferred template counts. In a later analysis, generation probabilities were computed with a VDJ recombination model fitted to out-of-frame rearrangements, and the resulting probabilities were checked against IGoR. A later analysis scored TCR-TCR, TCR-HLA and TCR-CMV co-occurrence with hypergeometric tests, applying a repertoire-size bias correction to TCR pairs. A later analysis estimated false discovery rates by permuting HLA or CMV assignments 20 times. In a later analysis, co-occurring TCRs were grouped with DBSCAN, and TCRdist sequence similarity was added when clustering was performed within HLA-allele-positive subsets. Repertoires with fewer than 30,000 or more than 120,000 public chains were left out of co-occurrence clustering, as were five repertoires with anomalous nucleotide sharing. Sourced from immuneACCESS, this table was stored by TCRdb with only in-frame sequences that have V and J called. A share of the clones is absent; for the studies checked, an unresolved V gene accounts for under half, and the remainder has no known explanation. V and J calls and clone size come straight from that table; D and trimming were deduced from the DNA. Counted in this sample were approximately 89,000 clones; roughly three quarters of them appeared once. The ten largest clones represent 1.3% to 1.5% of the sample.

This clone was picked up a small number of times. Its antigen is currently not known. No much larger clonotype is one base removed from it; base qualities were not supplied. Looking up the germline V gene yields CDR1 MNHNS and CDR2 SASEGT. Cut back by 7 bases and 4 bases, the V and J ends lie 9 bases apart. Counted from cysteine to phenylalanine, this CDR3 has 12 amino acids. Only the CDR3 DNA is retained, 36 bases long and in frame from the first base. The cohort was made up of approximately 670 healthy bone marrow donors. At the time of sampling, every cohort member was nominally healthy, though immune exposures that went unrecorded were likely present. The donor was CMV seronegative and was included in the group of a few hundred seronegative cohort members. A peripheral blood sample was collected from each donor, and TCR beta sequencing was performed on peripheral blood mononuclear cells. The Qiagen DNeasy Blood Extraction Kit was used to extract genomic DNA from the blood cell samples.

This TCR was sampled from a male donor in good health and CMV-seronegative. The specimen was PBMCs. The chain is encoded by TRBV6-1 joined to TRBJ2-3; the D gene is perhaps TRBD1, on 6 matching bases. The CDR3 reads as follows: CASTAGADTQYF. Read as DNA, the sequence is TGTGCCAGCACGGCAGGGGCAGATACGCAGTATTTT.